This TCR beta chain was sequenced for a study of regulatory T cells in long-lasting Graves disease. Study summary: Antithyroid drugs had been given to newly diagnosed Graves' patients for under 3 months.

This clonotype was recorded many times. What it recognizes is unknown. This CDR3 has 12 amino acids. Per germline, CDR1 SGHRS and CDR2 YFSETQ. Trimming cost V 3 bases and J 7 bases, with 11 bases left between them. As for time point: newly diagnosed GD, antithyroid drugs for less than 3 months. PBMC-extracted RNA yielded the TCR library. Diagnosing Graves' disease relied on the American Thyroid Association guidelines. Study findings and constraints: Persistent disease was characterized by preferential usage of TRBV28, TRBJ1-2 and TRBJ2-5.

Construction of TCR beta libraries relied on iRepertoire HTBI primers and on Arm-PCR targeting CDR3 regions. Original analysis: Overall, samples carried approximately 56 TRBV and 14 TRBJ segments. TCRdb ran MiXCR on the multiplex PCR reads and lists one entry per CDR3 protein. The V and J calls, along with clone size, are taken from TCRdb and not from the paper's own processing. The sample includes around 400,000 distinct CDR3 sequences, about 15% seen only once; the top ten take about 8.3%. These data were also filed under a second study, of T cells in Graves' hyperthyroidism and ophthalmopathy.

This sample comprised peripheral blood mononuclear cells (PBMCs), obtained at new diagnosis, from a patient treated with antithyroid drugs. This TCR was recovered from a woman aged 40 to 49 with Graves disease. The chain has TRBV5-1 and TRBJ2-7, with D unresolved. The CDR3 is CASSSDVGEQYF. For the CDR3, the DNA is TGCGCCAGCAGCTCGGACGTCGGTGAGCAGTACTTC.